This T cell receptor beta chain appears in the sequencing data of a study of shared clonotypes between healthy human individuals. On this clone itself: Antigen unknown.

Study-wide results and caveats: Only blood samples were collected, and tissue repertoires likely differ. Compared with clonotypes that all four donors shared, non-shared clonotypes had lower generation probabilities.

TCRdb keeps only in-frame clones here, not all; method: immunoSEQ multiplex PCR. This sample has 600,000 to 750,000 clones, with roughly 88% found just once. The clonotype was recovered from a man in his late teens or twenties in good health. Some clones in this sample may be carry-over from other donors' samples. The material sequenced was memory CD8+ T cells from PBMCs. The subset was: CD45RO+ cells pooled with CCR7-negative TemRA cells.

The DNA of the CDR3 is TGTGCCAGCAGTTTATTATCGGGGGGCTGGTACGAGCAGTACTTC. Translation: CASSLLSGGWYEQYF. The chain has TRBV27 and TRBJ2-7; TRBD2 is a possible D gene (7 bases). V lost 1 base to trimming and J lost 4 bases, with 14 bases between them. CDR1 and CDR2 from the germline V gene are MNHEY and SMNVEV (reference sequence). CDR3 length: 15 amino acids.